The clone carrying this T cell receptor (beta chain) was seen ten or more times. Its specificity is unknown. The sample originates from a study of T cell repertoires in cytomegalovirus infection. Points from the study as a whole: CMV carriers having the relevant HLA were flagged by cumulative public TCR beta family frequency.

Germline V gene data show CDR1 as SGHVS and CDR2 as FNYEAQ. V shed 5 bases and J 0 bases; nucleotides not matched to a gene: 3. This CDR3 spans 14 amino acids. TCRdb passed the reads through MiXCR, listing each CDR3 protein once. Of approximately 500,000 distinct CDR3 sequences listed, about 11% are singletons. Sequenced input: PBMCs. The TCR comes from a human donor in good health (CMV status not recorded). Some clones in this sample may be carry-over from other donors' samples. The gene calls are TRBV7-6 and TRBJ2-5, with TRBD1 matching over 7 bases. The CDR3 DNA sequence: TGTGCCAGCAGCAGAGGGACAGACCAAGAGACCCAGTACTTC. It encodes CASSRGTDQETQYF.